The 9 T cell receptor beta chains below were found in one sample sequenced in a study of monozygotic twins with inflammatory bowel disease. TCRdb reanalyzed the 5' RACE reads, giving one entry per CDR3 protein sequence and no DNA. The ten top clones account for roughly 2%, within a sample of roughly 330,000 distinct CDR3 sequences. Material: blood. The receptor source for this set is a human donor with ulcerative colitis or Crohn's disease, or a healthy co-twin of an affected twin (not recorded which).

The chain carries TRBV7-8 and TRBJ2-7; TCRdb outputs TRBD1, but without DNA this stays unchecked. This CDR3 spans 15 amino acids. The germline V gene has CDR1 SGHVS and CDR2 FQNEAQ. The CDR3 spells CASRPRATLPYEQYF.

The chain links TRBV6-2 or TRBV6-3 to TRBJ2-1; TCRdb returns TRBD2, unconfirmable since there is no DNA. Germline assignment: CDR1 MNHEY and CDR2 SVGEGT. This CDR3 is built from 14 residues. CDR3 amino acids: CASSGPGGGNEQFF.

This rearrangement joins TRBV7-8 to TRBJ1-1. Germline V CDR1 and CDR2: SGHVS, FQNEAQ. CDR3 length: 13 amino acids. The CDR3 region is CASSLAGVTEAFF.

The chain employs TRBV11-2 and TRBJ2-5; with no DNA, the TCRdb D assignment of TRBD2 cannot be verified. Germline-derived CDR1 and CDR2 are SGHAT and FQNNGV. The CDR3 runs to 14 residues. The CDR3 loop is CASSLVPGGETQYF.

The genes are TRBV21-1 and TRBJ1-1. TRBV21-1 is labeled a pseudogene. The CDR3 length is 14 residues. The CDR3 sequence: CASSNWETNTEAFF.

The chain couples TRBV5-1 to TRBJ2-7; TCRdb outputs TRBD2, but without DNA this stays unchecked. Germline CDR1 SGHRS, CDR2 YFSETQ. The CDR3 has 14 residues. The CDR3 loop is CASSSGGALDEQYF.

V usage is TRBV5-5 and J usage is TRBJ2-7; TCRdb picks TRBD1, but there is no DNA to check that call. This CDR3 has 15 residues. Germline CDR1 and CDR2: SGHKS and YYEKEE (reference sequence). CDR3 sequence: CASSLRSGYAYEQYF.

The chain is built from TRBV6-1 and TRBJ2-1; TCRdb's D call, TRBD1, is unchecked because there is no DNA. The CDR3 consists of 14 residues. Germline V gene lookup returns CDR1 MNHNS and CDR2 SASEGT. CDR3 sequence: CASSLGTPYNEQFF.

The chain recombines TRBV30 with TRBJ2-2. CDR1 is GTSNPN, CDR2 SVGIG, per germline (reference sequence). The CDR3 is 13 residues long. The CDR3 is CAWSVRRAGELFF.